This T cell receptor (beta chain) was captured in a study of T-cell reconstitution after alpha-beta-depleted transplantation in children. Molecular barcoding with unique molecular identifiers was used for the TCRbeta library. TCRdb processed the PCR reads anew with MiXCR; each CDR3 protein has one entry. The repertoire holds approximately 350,000 distinct CDR3 sequences, with 13% as singletons. Looked up from germline, CDR1 is DFQATT and CDR2 is SNEGSKA (reference sequence). The CDR3 has 13 residues. Trimming cost V 6 bases and J 3 bases; bases outside gene matches: 4. The sequence derives from a human donor who donated a stem cell graft to a child with Fanconi anemia. This chain uses TRBV20-1 with TRBJ2-1; 8 nucleotides match TRBD2. Sequencing was performed on PBMCs, taken from the stem cell graft. This chain's CDR3 is CSADTSGYNEQFF. The CDR3 coding sequence is TGCAGTGCAGACACTAGCGGCTACAATGAGCAGTTCTTC.